This TCR beta chain was profiled in a study of cytomegalovirus exposure and HLA in healthy donors. Across the whole study: Caucasian-associated ancestry cluster membership applied to about 83% of around 400 genotyped donors. Findings of the study overall: The authors reported that TCR beta sequences could predict HLA-A and HLA-B alleles. These predictions were accurate for most subjects in the first cohort.

The PCR ran on 60 Vbeta and 13 Jbeta primers. The protocol was immunoSEQ multiplex PCR, while the TCRdb copy is restricted to in-frame clones and leaves out a portion. The data show around 190,000 clones, with around 79% seen just once and 3.5% to 5% held by the top ten. V gave up 4 bases and J gave up 5 bases, with 12 bases separating them. There are 15 residues in the CDR3. From germline, CDR1 is MNHEY and CDR2 SVGAGI. This clone turned up a few times. Its target is unknown. The chain has TRBV6-5 and TRBJ1-6; D might be TRBD1 (5 bases). This receptor was taken from a woman between 25 and 40 years old in good health and CMV-seropositive. Sample: PBMCs. CDR3 nucleotides: TGTGCCAGCAGTTCCGGACATCCTAATAATTCACCCCTCCACTTT. Protein: CASSSGHPNNSPLHF.